This T cell receptor beta chain was sequenced in a study (dated by TCRdb to the mid-2010s). General notes on the study: The study examined whether tumor-infiltrating Tregs in breast cancer are drawn from blood Tregs or arise in situ by conversion from other CD4+ T cell subsets. Results the study describes overall, beyond this receptor: Tumor-infiltrating Treg TCR alpha and beta sequences overlapped most with tumor naive CD4+ T cells, then with blood naive CD4+ T cells. The larger-cohort validation was restricted to a single TCR beta V-J rearrangement rather than whole repertoires. The TCR gene usage of tumor memory CD4+ T cells clustered together with blood and lymph node memory CD4+ cells and with lymph node naive CD4+ cells.

Full-length TCR variable regions were amplified by 5' RACE PCR with constant-region reverse primers, and semi-nested PCR with Nested Universal Primer A was subsequently performed. The ReliaPrep RNA Cell Miniprep System was used to extract total RNA, which was then reverse transcribed into 5'RACE-ready cDNA with the SMARTer RACE 5'/3' Kit. An Illumina MiSeq was used to sequence the full-length TCR alpha and beta libraries, which had been barcoded with multiplex adaptors. The source study handled its data this way. For each of nine subset-tissue groups, sequencing data from the five patients were pooled, and the groups were then compared using unsupervised clustering of TCR gene usage. Repertoire similarity was calculated with the Morisita-Horn index, weighting shared sequences by their contribution to each repertoire. The public sequencing data were trimmed at Q25 with fastp and processed into clonotypes with MiXCR by TCRdb, which kept only in-frame beta chains. Identical CDR3 protein sequences are pooled into one entry, listed with their most common genes and DNA. In this record, the V and J calls reflect TCRdb's handling and not the investigators' own analysis. A total of tens of thousands of distinct CDR3 sequences appear in this sample, roughly 28% of them only once. The ten largest clones capture 2.2% of the sample.

Tregs were isolated as CD4+CD25+CD127-/low cells. Tregs, naive and memory CD4+ T cells from tumor, blood and ipsilateral draining lymph nodes of a few breast cancer patients underwent full-length TCR alpha and beta sequencing. Tumor tissue and lymph nodes obtained from ipsilateral axillary dissection were perfused with PBS, minced and then digested with collagenase I and hyaluronidase. Sorted cell populations were confirmed by FACS to exceed 90% purity. This clonotype was counted at least ten times. The antigen it binds to is not known. Base qualities are not provided; no much larger clone lies one nucleotide away. The germline V gene supplies CDR1 SGHTA and CDR2 FQGNSA. V is clipped by 11 bases and J by 3 bases, and the sequence between their germline boundaries is 12 bases long. The CDR3, cysteine through phenylalanine, is 12 amino acids long. Only the CDR3 region is kept as DNA, spanning 36 bases read in frame from base 1.

The chain is encoded by TRBV7-2 joined to TRBJ2-3; the D gene is perhaps TRBD2, on 6 matching bases. Sequences were obtained from tumor-infiltrating Tregs sorted from the breast tumor. This clonotype originated in a female donor with breast cancer. CDR3 protein: CAAARGTDTQYF. The DNA sequence is given as TGTGCCGCAGCGCGGGGAACAGATACGCAGTATTTT.